This TCR beta chain derives from a study of T cells in Graves' hyperthyroidism and ophthalmopathy. RNA transcripts were the template for amplifying TCR beta CDR3 regions. The HTBI primer set served for first-round RT-PCR of the TCR CDR3. In TCRdb, the multiplex PCR reads were re-called with MiXCR into one record per CDR3 protein. The repertoire holds 700,000 or so distinct CDR3 sequences, with roughly 14% as singletons. Note on this clonotype: Possible read error: a much larger clone is one base away.

The study left out patients who had uncontrolled infection, other autoimmune disease, pregnancy or lactation. PBMCs were obtained from 7.5 to 10 ml fresh peripheral blood. Germline lookup yields CDR1 SGHRS and CDR2 YFSETQ. This CDR3 has 14 residues. The sequence was collected from a woman aged 45-59 years with Graves' ophthalmopathy. J is TRBJ2-1 and V is TRBV5-1; possible D gene TRBD1, 6 bases. The DNA matches TRBJ2-7 better at its end, which makes the J call doubtful. The sequencing sample was made of blood. This chain's CDR3 is CASSLERGSNEQYF. The CDR3 coding sequence is TGCGCCAGCAGCTTGGAAAGGGGGTCCAATGAGCAGTACTTC.